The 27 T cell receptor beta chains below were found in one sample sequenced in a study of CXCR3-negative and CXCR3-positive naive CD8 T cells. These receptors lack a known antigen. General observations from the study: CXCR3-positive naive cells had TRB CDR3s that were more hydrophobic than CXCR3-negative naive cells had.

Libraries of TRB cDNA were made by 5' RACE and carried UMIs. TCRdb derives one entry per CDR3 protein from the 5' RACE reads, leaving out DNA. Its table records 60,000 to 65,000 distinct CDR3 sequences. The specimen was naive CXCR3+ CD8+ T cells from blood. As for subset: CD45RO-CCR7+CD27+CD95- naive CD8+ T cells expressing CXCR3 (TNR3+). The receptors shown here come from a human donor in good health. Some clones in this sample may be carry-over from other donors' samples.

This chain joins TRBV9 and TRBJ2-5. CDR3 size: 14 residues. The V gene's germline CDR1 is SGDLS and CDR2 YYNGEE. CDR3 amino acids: CASSVGNLQETQYF.

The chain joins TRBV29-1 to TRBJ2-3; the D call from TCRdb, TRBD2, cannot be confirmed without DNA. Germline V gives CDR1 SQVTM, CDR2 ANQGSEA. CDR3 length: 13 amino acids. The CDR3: CSVIPPTTYTQYF.

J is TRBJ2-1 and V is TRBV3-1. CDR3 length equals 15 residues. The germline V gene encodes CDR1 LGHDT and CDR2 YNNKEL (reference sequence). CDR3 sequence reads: CASSHTLIGNNEQFF.

The CDR3 sequence is CASRQGSTNTGELFF. The chain uses TRBV6-5 and TRBJ2-2; TCRdb lists TRBD1, though no DNA is available to test this call. Looked up from germline, CDR1 is MNHEY and CDR2 is SVGAGI. This CDR3 is 15 amino acids long.

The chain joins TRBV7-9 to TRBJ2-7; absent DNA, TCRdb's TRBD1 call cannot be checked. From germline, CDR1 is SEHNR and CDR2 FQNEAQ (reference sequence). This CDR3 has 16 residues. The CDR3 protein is CASSLSYGDRAYEQYF. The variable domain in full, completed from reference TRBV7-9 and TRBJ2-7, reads DTGVSQNPRHKITKRGQNVTFRCDPISEHNRLYWYRQTLGQGPEFLTYFQNEAQLEKSRLLSDRFSAERPKGSFSTLEIQRTEQGDSAMYLCASSLSYGDRAYEQYFGPGTRLTVT.

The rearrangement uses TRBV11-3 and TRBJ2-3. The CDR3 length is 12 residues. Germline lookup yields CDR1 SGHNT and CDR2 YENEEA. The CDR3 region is CASSSFLDTQYF.

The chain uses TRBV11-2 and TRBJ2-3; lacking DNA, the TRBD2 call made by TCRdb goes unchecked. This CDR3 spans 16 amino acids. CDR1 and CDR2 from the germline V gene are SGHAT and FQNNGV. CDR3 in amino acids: CASSYSSGTSTDTQYF.

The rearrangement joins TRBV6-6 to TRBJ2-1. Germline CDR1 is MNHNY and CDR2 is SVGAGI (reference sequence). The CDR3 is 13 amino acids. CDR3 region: CASRAGPYNEQFF.

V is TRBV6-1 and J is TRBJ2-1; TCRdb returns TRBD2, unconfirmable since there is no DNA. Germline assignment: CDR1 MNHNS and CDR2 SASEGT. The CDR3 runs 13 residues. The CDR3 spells CASRLAEADEQFF.

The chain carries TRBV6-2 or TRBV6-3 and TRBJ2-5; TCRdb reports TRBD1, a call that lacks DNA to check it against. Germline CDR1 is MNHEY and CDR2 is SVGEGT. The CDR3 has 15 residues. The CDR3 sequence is CASSRQDRGQETQYF.

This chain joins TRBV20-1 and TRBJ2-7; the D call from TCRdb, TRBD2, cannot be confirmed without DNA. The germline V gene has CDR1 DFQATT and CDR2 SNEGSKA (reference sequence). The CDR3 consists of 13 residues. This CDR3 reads CSARSGSTYEQYF.

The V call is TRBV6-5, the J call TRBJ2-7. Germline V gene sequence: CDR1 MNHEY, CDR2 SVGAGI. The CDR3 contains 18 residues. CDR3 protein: CASSYSLARDFSSYEQYF.

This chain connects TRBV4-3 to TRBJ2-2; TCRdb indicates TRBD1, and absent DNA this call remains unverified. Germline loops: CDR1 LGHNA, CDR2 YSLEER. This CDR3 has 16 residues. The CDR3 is CASSQYRAREGGELFF.

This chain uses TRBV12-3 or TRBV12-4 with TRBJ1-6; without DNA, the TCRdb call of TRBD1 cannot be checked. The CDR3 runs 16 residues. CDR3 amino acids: CASSFPRTGGYSPLHF.

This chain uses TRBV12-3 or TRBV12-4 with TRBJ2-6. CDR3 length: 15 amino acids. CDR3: CASSFRPSGANVLTF.

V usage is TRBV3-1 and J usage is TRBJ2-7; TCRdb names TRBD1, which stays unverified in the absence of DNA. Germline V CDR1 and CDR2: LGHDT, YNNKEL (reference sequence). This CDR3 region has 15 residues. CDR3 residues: CASSPSGGSSYEQYF.

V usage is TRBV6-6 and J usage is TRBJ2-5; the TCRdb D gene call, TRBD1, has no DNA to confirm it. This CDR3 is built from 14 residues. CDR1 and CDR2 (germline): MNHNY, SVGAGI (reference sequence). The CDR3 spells CASSPMGPQETQYF.

The CDR3: CASGLDAYEQYF. The V call is TRBV12-5, the J call TRBJ2-7. The CDR3 has 12 amino acids. Germline V CDR1 and CDR2: LGHNT, FRNRAP.

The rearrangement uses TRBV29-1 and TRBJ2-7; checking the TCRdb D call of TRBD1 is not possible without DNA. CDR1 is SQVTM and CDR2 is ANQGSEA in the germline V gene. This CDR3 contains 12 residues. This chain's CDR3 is CSVSPGSYEQYF.

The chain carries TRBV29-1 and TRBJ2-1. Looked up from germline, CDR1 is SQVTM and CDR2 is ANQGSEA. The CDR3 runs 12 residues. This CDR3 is CSVERLAFEQFF.

CDR3 amino acids: CASSYSRNTEAFF. The chain recombines TRBV6-6 with TRBJ1-1. Germline lookup yields CDR1 MNHNY and CDR2 SVGAGI (reference sequence). The length of the CDR3 is 13 residues.

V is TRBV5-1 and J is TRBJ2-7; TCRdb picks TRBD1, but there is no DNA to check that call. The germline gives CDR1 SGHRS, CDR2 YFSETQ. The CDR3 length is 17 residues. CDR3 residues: CASSPPPDMSTGYEQYF.

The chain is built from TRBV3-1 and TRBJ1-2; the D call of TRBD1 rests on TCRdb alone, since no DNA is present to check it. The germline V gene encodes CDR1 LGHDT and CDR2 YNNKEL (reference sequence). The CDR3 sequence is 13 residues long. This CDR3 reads CASSPGTGSGYTF.

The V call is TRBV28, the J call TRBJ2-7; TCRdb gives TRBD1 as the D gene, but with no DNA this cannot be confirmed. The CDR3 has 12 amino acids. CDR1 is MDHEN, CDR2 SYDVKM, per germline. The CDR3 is CASRATGYEQYF. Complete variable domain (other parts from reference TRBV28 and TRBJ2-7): DVKVTQSSRYLVKRTGEKVFLECVQDMDHENMFWYRQDPGLGLRLIYFSYDVKMKEKGDIPEGYSVSREKKERFSLILESASTNQTSMYLCASRATGYEQYFGPGTRLTVT.

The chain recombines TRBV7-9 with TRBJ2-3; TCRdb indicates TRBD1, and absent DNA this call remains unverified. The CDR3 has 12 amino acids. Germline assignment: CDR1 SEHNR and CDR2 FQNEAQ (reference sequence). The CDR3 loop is CASRSGTDTQYF.

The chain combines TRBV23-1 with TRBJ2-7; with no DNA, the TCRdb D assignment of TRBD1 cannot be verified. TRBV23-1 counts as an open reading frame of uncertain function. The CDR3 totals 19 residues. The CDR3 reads CASSQSALGGQGCIGEQYF.

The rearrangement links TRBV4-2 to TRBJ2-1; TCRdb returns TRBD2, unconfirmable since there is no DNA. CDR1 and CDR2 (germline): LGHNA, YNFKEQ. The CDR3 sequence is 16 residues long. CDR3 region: CASSQDHELGGNEQFF.